The T cell receptor beta chain described here comes from a study of blood T cell repertoires in COVID-19 (TCRdb year 2020). Regarding the research as a whole: Samples covering the acute and convalescent phases of COVID-19 were provided by collaborators in the United States, Italy and Spain. The prospective study material was composed of cDNA or gDNA derived from T cells, B-cell-depleted T cells, or PBMCs. Subjects who had been exposed to COVID-19, were actively infected with it, or had recovered from it provided the deeply sampled blood TCRbeta repertoires that made up the dataset. The repertoires were made available in a free public database intended to serve as a resource for research on the immune response to SARS-CoV-2. The samples were drawn from two sources: the first 160 participants of the ongoing ImmuneRACE study, and 1,000 to 1,500 subjects contributed by 6 global collaborators. A de-identified subject ID, COVID-19 status, age in years and sex were almost always included in the sample metadata. HLA class I and class II types, where available, came from metadata supplied by the sample provider rather than from assay-based typing.

TCRbeta CDR3 regions were amplified from genomic DNA using the immunoSEQ Assay, a bias-controlled multiplex PCR. As for the authors' bioinformatics: The number of nucleated cells in each sample was estimated by amplification of reference gene primers within the assay. To quantify the absolute abundance of each unique TCRbeta CDR3 rearrangement, sequence reads were collapsed and filtered. For each sample, productive Simpson clonality was calculated as the square root of Simpson's diversity index across productive rearrangements. Not all clones reach the TCRdb copy of this immuneACCESS table, which keeps in-frame sequences only. Checked studies attribute under half of the gap to unresolved V genes and leave the rest unexplained. The V and J calls and clone size come from that table; D and trimming were worked out from the DNA. The table for this sample lists 150,000 to 250,000 clones; 70% to 85% of them were counted only once. The ten most abundant clones make up roughly 6.9% of the sample.

Each collaborating institution followed its own protocols to collect whole blood in K2EDTA tubes. For TCRbeta analysis, collaborators shipped samples as frozen whole blood, isolated PBMCs, or DNA extracted from either of those sample types. Taken from cysteine to phenylalanine, the CDR3 has 21 residues. The retained sequence is limited to the CDR3, 63 bases, with the frame set at the first base. V trim: 2 bases; J trim: 2 bases; unmatched bases: 12. In the germline V gene, CDR1 corresponds to LGHNA and CDR2 to YSLEER. General findings and caveats noted by the study authors: The quantity of clinical and demographic metadata differed by source and by participant and was supplied without curation.

In regard to this clone: It has no known antigen specificity. Per-base qualities were not stored, and no clone one base away is much larger.

The specimen sequenced was peripheral blood. The chain joins TRBV4-3 to TRBJ2-1, with 16 middle bases fitting TRBD2. The receptor's source is a human donor with acute or convalescent COVID-19. The donor label of this sample is uncertain. Here is the DNA: TGCGCCAGCAGCCAACTCGGACCGGGACTAGCGGGAGGGCTCCCCTACAATGAGCAGTTCTTC. It specifies CASSQLGPGLAGGLPYNEQFF.